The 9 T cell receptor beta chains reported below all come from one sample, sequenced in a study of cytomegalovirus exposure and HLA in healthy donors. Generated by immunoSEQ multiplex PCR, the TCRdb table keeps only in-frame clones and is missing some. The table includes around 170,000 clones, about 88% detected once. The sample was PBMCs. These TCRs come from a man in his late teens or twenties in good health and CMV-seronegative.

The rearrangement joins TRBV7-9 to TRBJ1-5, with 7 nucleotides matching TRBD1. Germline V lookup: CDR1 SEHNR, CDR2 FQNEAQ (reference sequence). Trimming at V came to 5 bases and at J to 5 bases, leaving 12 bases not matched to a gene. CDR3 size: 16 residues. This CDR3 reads CASSPLTGSADQPQHF. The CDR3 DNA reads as TGTGCCAGCAGCCCCCTGACAGGGTCTGCCGATCAGCCCCAGCATTTT. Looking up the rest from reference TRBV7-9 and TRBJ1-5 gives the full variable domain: DTGVSQNPRHKITKRGQNVTFRCDPISEHNRLYWYRQTLGQGPEFLTYFQNEAQLEKSRLLSDRFSAERPKGSFSTLEIQRTEQGDSAMYLCASSPLTGSADQPQHFGDGTRLSIL.

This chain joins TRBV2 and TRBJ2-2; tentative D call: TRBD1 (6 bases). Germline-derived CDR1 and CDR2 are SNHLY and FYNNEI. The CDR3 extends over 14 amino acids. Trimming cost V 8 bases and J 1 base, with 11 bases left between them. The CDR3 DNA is TGTGCCAGCCTAAGGACAGAGAACACCGGGGAGCTGTTTTTT. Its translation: CASLRTENTGELFF.

CDR3 region: CASSRPAGSGRAYEQYF. The DNA for the CDR3 is TGTGCCAGTAGCCGCCCTGCCGGGAGCGGGAGGGCCTACGAGCAGTACTTC. The chain couples TRBV19 to TRBJ2-7, with TRBD2 identical over 10 bases. CDR1 LNHDA and CDR2 SQIVND come from the germline V gene (reference sequence). The CDR3 length is 17 residues. V shed 6 bases, J shed 2 bases, and the junction held 13 bases outside the gene matches.

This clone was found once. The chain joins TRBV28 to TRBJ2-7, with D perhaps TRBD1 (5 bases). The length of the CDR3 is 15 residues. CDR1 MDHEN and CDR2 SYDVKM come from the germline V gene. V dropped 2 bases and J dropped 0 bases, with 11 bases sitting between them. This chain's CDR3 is CASSLHRLGSYEQYF. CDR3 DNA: TGTGCCAGCAGTTTACACAGGCTAGGCTCCTACGAGCAGTACTTC.

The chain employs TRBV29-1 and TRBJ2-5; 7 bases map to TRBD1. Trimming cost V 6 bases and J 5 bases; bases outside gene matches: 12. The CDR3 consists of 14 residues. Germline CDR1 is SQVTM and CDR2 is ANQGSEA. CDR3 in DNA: TGCAGCGTGACTGACAGGGTAACGGTGGAGACCCAGTACTTC. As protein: CSVTDRVTVETQYF. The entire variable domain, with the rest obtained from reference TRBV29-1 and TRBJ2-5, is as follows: SAVISQKPSRDICQRGTSLTIQCQVDSQVTMMFWYRQQPGQSLTLIATANQGSEATYESGFVIDKFPISRPNLTFSTLTVSNMSPEDSSIYLCSVTDRVTVETQYFGPGTRLLVL.

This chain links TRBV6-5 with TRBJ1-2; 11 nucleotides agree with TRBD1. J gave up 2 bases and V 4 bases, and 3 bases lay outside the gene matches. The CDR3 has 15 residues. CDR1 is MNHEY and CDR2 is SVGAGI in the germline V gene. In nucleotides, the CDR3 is TGTGCCAGCAGTTCCTGGACAGGGGGCAACTATGGCTACACCTTC. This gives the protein CASSSWTGGNYGYTF.

CDR3 nucleotide sequence: TGTGCCAGCAGCTTGACGTCAGTTAATAATGAAAAACTGTTTTTT. It yields the protein CASSLTSVNNEKLFF. This sequence joins TRBV5-6 and TRBJ1-4, with no clear D. V was trimmed by 1 base and J by 4 bases, leaving 11 bases between them. CDR1 is SGHDT, CDR2 YYEEEE, per germline. The CDR3 is 15 amino acids.

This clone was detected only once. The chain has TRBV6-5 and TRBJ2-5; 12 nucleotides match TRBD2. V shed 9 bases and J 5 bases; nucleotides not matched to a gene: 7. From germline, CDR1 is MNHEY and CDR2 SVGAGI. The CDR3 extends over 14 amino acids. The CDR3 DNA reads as TGTGCCAGGACCCTAGCGGGGGGGCCTGAGACCCAGTACTTC. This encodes CARTLAGGPETQYF.

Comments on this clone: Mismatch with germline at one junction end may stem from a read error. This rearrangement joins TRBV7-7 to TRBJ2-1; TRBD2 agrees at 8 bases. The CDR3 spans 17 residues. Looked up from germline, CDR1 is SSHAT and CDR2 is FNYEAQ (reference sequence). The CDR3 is CASSLGPSGRSGNEQFF. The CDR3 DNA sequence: TGTGCTAGCAGCTTGGGGCCTAGCGGGCGATCTGGAAATGAGCAGTTCTTC.